This TCR beta chain was documented in a study of blood T cell repertoires in COVID-19. This CDR3 spans 15 amino acids. Trimming took off 7 bases at V and 4 bases at J, with 17 bases between the two ends. CDR1 MDHEN and CDR2 SYDVKM come from the germline V gene. Sequencing used immunoSEQ multiplex PCR; TCRdb keeps in-frame clones, though not all of them. The sample carries about 280,000 clones, roughly 85% recorded once. The sample holds many counts of this clone. The chain joins TRBV28 to TRBJ2-1, with D possibly matching TRBD2 (6 bases). This TCR was sampled from a woman aged 40 to 55 who had recovered from COVID-19. Sequencing was performed on PBMCs or T cells enriched from blood (not recorded which). The CDR3 DNA follows: TGTGCCAGCAACGGCGGGAACACCTTTTACAATGAGCAGTTCTTC. Its protein is CASNGGNTFYNEQFF.